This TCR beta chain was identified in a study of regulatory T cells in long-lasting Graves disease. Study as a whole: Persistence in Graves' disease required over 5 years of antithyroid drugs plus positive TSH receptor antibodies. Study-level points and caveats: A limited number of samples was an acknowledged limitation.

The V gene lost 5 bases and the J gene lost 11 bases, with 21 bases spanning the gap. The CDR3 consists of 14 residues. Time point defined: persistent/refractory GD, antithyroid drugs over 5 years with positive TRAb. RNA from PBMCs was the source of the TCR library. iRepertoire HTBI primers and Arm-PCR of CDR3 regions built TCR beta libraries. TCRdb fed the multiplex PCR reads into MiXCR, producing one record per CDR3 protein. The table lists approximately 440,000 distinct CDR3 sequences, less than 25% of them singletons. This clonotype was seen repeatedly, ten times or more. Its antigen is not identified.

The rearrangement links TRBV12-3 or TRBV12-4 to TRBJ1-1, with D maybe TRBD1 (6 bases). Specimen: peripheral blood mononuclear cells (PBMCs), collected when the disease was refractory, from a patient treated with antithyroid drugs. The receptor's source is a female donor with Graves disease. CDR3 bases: TGTGCCAGCAGTCAAACAGGGATCTCCTTTGAGGCTTTCTTT. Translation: CASSQTGISFEAFF.